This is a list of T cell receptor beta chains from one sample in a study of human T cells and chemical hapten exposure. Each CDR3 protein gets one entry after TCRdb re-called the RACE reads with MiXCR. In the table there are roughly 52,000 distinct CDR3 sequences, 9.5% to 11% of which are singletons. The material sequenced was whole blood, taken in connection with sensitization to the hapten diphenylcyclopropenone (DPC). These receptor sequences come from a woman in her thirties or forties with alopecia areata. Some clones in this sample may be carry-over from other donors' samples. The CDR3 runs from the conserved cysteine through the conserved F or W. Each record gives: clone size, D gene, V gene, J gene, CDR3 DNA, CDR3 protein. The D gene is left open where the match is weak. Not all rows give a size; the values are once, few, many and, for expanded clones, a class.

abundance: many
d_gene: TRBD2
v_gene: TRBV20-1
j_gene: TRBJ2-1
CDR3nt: TGCAGTGCTACGACTAGCGGGGGAGACAATGAGCAGTTCTTC
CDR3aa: CSATTSGGDNEQFF

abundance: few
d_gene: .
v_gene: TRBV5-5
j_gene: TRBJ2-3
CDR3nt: TGTGCCAGCAGTCCTGGCCCGACTGGTCTTTTAACAGATACGCAGTATTTT
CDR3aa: CASSPGPTGLLTDTQYF

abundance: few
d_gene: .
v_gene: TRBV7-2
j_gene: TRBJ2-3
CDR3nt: TGTGCCAGCAGCCCCCTCTACGGGGCGGATACGCAGTATTTT
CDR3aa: CASSPLYGADTQYF

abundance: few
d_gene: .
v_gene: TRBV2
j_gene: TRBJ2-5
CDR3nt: TGTGCCAGCAGTGAACTTGGGGGTCGGGTTGAGACCCAGTACTTC
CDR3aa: CASSELGGRVETQYF

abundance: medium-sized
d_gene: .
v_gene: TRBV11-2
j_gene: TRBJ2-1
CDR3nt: TGTGCCAGCAGCAAGTGGTATGAGCAGTTCTTC
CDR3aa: CASSKWYEQFF

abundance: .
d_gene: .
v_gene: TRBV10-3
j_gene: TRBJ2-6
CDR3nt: TGTGCCATCAGTGAGTCAGGGTCCGGGGCCAACGTCCTGACTTTC
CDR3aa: CAISESGSGANVLTF

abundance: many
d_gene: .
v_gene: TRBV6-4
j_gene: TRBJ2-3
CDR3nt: TGTGCCAGCAGTGATTCAGGTTCTAGCACAGATACGCAGTATTTT
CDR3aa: CASSDSGSSTDTQYF

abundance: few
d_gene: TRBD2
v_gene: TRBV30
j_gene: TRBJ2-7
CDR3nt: TGTGCCTGGAGTTTACTAGCGGGAGGTGGCGAGCAGTACTTC
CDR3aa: CAWSLLAGGGEQYF

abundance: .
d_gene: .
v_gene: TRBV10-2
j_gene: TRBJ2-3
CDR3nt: TGCGCCAGCAGTGAGTTTAGGACAGCCACAGATACGCAGTATTTT
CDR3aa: CASSEFRTATDTQYF

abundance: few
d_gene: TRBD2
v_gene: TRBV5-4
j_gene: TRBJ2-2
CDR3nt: TGTGCCAGCAGATTAGCGGGAGGGCCCACCGGGGAGCTGTTTTTT
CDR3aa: CASRLAGGPTGELFF

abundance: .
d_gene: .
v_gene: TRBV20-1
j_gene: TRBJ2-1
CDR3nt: TGCAGTGCTAGAGATTCCCTTGCGCCCTACAATGAGCAGTTCTTC
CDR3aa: CSARDSLAPYNEQFF

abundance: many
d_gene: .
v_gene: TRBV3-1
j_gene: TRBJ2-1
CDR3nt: TGTGCCAGCAGCCAAACTAGATTGAGCTCCTACAATGAGCAGTTCTTC
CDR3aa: CASSQTRLSSYNEQFF

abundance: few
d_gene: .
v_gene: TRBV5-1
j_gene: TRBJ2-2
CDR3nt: TGCGCCAGCAGCTTGGGACTAGAGGGAACCGGGGAGCTGTTTTTT
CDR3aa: CASSLGLEGTGELFF

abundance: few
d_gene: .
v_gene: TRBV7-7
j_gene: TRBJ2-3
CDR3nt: TGTGCCAGCAGCCGGGGGACTCCAGATACGCAGTATTTT
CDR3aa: CASSRGTPDTQYF

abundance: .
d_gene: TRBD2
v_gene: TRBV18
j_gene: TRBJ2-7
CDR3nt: TGTGCCAGCTCACCTAAGGCGGGGGGGTACGAGCAGTACTTC
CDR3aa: CASSPKAGGYEQYF

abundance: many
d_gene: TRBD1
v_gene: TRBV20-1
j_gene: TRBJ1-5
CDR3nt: TGCAGTGCTAGAGACGGGACAGGGGGCGAATATCAGCCCCAGCATTTT
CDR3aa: CSARDGTGGEYQPQHF

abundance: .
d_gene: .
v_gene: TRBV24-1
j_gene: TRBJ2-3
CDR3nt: TGTGCCACCAGTGGACCCCTCACCCCGCAGTATTTT
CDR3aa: CATSGPLTPQYF

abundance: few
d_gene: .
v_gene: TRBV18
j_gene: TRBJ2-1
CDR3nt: TGTGCCAGCTCACCCGAATGGGAGAGGGTGAATGAGCAGTTCTTC
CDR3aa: CASSPEWERVNEQFF

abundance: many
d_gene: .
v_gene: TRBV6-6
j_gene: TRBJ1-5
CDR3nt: TGTGCCAGCAGTCAACAGGGATGGCAGCCCCAGCATTTT
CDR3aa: CASSQQGWQPQHF

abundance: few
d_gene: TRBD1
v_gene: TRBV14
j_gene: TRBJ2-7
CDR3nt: TGTGCCAGCGCCGGGACAGGATCGTACGAGCAGTACTTC
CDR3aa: CASAGTGSYEQYF

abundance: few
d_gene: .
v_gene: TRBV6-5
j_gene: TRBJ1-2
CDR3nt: TGTGCCAGCAGTTACGGGCTTACAGACTATGGCTACACCTTC
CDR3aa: CASSYGLTDYGYTF

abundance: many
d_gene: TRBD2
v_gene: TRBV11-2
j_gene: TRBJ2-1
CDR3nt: TGTGCCAGCAGCTCCGGGACTAGCTCATCCGGGTTCTTC
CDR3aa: CASSSGTSSSGFF

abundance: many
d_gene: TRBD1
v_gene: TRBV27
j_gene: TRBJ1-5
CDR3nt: TGTGCCAGCAGCCGCAGGGGGGTCAATCAGCCCCAGCATTTT
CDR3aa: CASSRRGVNQPQHF

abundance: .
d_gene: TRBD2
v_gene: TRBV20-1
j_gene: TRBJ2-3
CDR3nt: TGCAGTGCCGGGGGGCCTAGCGGGAGTATCACGCAGTATTTT
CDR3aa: CSAGGPSGSITQYF

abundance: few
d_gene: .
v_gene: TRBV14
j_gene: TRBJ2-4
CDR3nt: TGTGCCAGCAGCGCCCGCGGGGGCTGGGACATTCAGTACTTC
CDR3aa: CASSARGGWDIQYF

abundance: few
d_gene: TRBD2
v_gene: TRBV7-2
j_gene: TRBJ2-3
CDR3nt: TGTGCCAGCAGCTCGCAACGGTTTCGCGGGGGGCGCGCAGATACGCAGTATTTT
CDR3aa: CASSSQRFRGGRADTQYF

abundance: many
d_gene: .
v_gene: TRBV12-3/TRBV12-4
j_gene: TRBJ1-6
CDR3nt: TGTGCCAGCAGTTCGGACGGGCCCCTCCACTTT
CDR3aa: CASSSDGPLHF

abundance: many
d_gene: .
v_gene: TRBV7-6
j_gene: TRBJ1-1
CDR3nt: TGTGCCAGCAGCTTAACAGGTTCTACTGAAGCTTTCTTT
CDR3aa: CASSLTGSTEAFF

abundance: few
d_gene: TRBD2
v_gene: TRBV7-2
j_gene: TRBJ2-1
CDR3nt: TGTGCCAGCAGCTTAAGCGGGAGGGCCAGCGATGAGCAGTTCTTC
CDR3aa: CASSLSGRASDEQFF

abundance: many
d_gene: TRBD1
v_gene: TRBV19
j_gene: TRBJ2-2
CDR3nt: TGTGCCAGTACGCTTGGGACAGCGAACACCGGGGAGCTGTTTTTT
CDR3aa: CASTLGTANTGELFF

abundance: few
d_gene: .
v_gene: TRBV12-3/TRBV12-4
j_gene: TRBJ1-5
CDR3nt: TGTGCCAGCAGATCCGGACAGTACAATCAGCCCCAGCATTTT
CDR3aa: CASRSGQYNQPQHF

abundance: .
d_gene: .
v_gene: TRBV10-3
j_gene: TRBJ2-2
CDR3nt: TGTGCCATCACCGGGGGCTACACCGGGGAGCTGTTTTTT
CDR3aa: CAITGGYTGELFF

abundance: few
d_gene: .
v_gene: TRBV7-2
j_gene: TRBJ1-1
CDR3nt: TGTGCCAGCAGAACCTGGCGGGGACTGAACACTGAAGCTTTCTTT
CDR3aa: CASRTWRGLNTEAFF

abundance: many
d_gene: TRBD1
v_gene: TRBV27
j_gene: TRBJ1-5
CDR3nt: TGTGCCAGCAGTTTATCGTGGGGACAGCTTAGCAATCAGCCCCAGCATTTT
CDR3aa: CASSLSWGQLSNQPQHF

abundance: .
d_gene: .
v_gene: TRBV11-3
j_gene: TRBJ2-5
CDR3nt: TGTGCCAGCAGCTCCCGGCAGGCCGATGGGGGGACCCAGTACTTC
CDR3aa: CASSSRQADGGTQYF

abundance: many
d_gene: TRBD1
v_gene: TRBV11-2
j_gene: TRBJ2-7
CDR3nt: TGTGCCAGCAGCTTAGGAGGGACAGCGACCTTCCACGAGCAGTACTTC
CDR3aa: CASSLGGTATFHEQYF

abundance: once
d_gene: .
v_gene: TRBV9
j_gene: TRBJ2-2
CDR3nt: TGTGCCAGCAGCGTAGCCGGGACCACCACCGGGGAGCTGTTTTTT
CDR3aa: CASSVAGTTTGELFF

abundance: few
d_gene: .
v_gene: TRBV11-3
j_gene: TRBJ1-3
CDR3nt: TGTGCCAGCAGCCCGGGTCGACAGGTCGCTGGAAACACCATATATTTT
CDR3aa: CASSPGRQVAGNTIYF

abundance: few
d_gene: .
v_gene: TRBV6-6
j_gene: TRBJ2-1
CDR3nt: TGTGCCAGCAGTTACCAAAGACTAGATTTCTCCTACAATGAGCAGTTCTTC
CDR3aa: CASSYQRLDFSYNEQFF

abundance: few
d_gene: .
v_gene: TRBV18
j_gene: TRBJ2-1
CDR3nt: TGTGCCAGCTCACCGGGGGGCGATGAGCAGTTCTTC
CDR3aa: CASSPGGDEQFF

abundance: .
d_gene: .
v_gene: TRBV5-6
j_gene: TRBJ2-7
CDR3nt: TGTGCCAGCAGCCCTCCCGGGACTCTTGCCTACGAGCAGTACTTC
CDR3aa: CASSPPGTLAYEQYF

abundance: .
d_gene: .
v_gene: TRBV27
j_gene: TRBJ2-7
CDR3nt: TGTGCCAGCAGTTTCAGCGGAACCTACGAGCAGTACTTC
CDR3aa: CASSFSGTYEQYF

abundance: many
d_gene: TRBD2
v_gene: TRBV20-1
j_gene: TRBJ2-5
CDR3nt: TGCAGTGCTAGGGAACTAGCGGGAGGAGAGACCCAGTACTTC
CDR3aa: CSARELAGGETQYF

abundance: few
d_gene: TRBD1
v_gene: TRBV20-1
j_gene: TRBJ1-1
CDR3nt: TGCAGTGCGGGTCAGGGGGTGGACACTGAAGCTTTCTTT
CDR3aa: CSAGQGVDTEAFF

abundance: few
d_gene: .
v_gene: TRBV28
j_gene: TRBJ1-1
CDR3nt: TGTGCCAGCAGTTGGTCGACGGGGAGAGCTGGTGAAGCTTTCTTT
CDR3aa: CASSWSTGRAGEAFF

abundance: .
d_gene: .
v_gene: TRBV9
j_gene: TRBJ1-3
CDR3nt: TGTGCCAGCAGTCGGACTAGCTCTGGAAACACCATATATTTT
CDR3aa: CASSRTSSGNTIYF

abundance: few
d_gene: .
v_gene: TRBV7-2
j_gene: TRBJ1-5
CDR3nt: TGTGCCAGCAGCAGCGGACAGTTTAGCAATCAGCCCCAGCATTTT
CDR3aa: CASSSGQFSNQPQHF

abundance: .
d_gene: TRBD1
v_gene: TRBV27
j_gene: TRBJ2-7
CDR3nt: TGTGCCAGCAGTCTTTCCGGACAGGGAAGTTTTAGGTACGAGCAGTACTTC
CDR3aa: CASSLSGQGSFRYEQYF

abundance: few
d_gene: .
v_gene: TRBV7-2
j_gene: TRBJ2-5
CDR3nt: TGTGCCAGCAGCTTAGTCCCAGAGACCCAGTACTTC
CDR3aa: CASSLVPETQYF

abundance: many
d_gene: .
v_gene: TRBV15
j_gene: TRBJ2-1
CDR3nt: TGTGCCACCAGCAGAGTCGGCCCCTACAATGAGCAGTTCTTC
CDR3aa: CATSRVGPYNEQFF